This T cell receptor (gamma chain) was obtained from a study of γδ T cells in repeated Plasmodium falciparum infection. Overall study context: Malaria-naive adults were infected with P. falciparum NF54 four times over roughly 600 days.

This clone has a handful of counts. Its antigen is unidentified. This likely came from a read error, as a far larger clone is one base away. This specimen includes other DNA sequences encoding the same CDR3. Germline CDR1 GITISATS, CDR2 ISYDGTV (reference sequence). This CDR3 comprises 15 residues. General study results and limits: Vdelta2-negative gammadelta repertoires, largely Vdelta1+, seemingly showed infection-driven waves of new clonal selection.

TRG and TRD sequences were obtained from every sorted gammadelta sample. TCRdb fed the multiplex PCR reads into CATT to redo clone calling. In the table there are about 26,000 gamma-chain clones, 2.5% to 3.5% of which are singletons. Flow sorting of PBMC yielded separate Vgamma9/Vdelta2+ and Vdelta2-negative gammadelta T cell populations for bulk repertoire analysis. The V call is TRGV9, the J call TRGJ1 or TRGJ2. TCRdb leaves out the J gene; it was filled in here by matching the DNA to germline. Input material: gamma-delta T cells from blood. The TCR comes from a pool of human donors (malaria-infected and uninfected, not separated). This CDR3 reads CALWEPTYFYYKKLF. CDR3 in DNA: TGTGCTTTGTGGGAGCCCACATACTTTTATTATAAGAAACTCTTT.